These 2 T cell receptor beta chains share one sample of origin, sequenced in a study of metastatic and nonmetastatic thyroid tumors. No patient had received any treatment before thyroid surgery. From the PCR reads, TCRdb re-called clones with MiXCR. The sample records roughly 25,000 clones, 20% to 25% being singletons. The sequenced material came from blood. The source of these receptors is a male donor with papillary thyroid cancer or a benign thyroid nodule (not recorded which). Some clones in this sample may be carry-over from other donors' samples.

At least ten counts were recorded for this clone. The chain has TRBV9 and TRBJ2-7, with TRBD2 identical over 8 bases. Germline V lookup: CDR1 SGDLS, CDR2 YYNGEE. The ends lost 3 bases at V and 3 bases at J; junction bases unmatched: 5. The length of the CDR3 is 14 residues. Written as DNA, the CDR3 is TGTGCCAGCAGCGCCGGGGCGGGGGGCTACGAGCAGTACTTC. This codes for CASSAGAGGYEQYF.

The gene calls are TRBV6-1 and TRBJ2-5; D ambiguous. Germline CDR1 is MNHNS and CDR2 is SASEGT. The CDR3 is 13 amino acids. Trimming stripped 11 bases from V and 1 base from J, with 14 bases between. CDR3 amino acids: CASGWSFQETQYF. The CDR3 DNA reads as TGTGCCTCCGGTTGGTCGTTCCAAGAGACCCAGTACTTC.